One sample yielded the 15 T cell receptor beta chains listed below, sequenced in a study of low-dose radiotherapy and immunotherapy resistance in tumors. Time point: after trial treatment. Treatment defined: LDRT plus nivolumab, ipilimumab, low-dose cyclophosphamide and aspirin (RACIN trial). The TCRs were subjected to amplification over about 20 PCR cycles employing a constant-region primer in conjunction with a V-primer adapter. TCRdb reprocessed the reads via MiXCR and lists one record per CDR3 protein. The repertoire holds some 52,000 distinct CDR3 sequences, with around 34% as singletons. The material sequenced was PBMCs, taken after low-dose radiotherapy plus immunotherapy. The receptors shown here come from a male donor with rectosigmoid adenocarcinoma.

The chain links TRBV6-2 or TRBV6-3 to TRBJ2-4; 8 positions match TRBD2. CDR1 is MNHEY, CDR2 SVGEGT, per germline. The CDR3 covers 14 residues. V gave up 6 bases and J gave up 0 bases; unmatched junction bases: 1. The chain's CDR3 is CASRSGGAKNIQYF. CDR3 in DNA: TGTGCCAGCAGAAGCGGGGGAGCCAAAAACATTCAGTACTTC.

This clonotype showed up many times. CDR3 loop: CASSPGQGHNEQYF. The CDR3 DNA is TGTGCCAGCAGCCCGGGACAAGGCCATAACGAGCAGTACTTC. The V call is TRBV7-2, the J call TRBJ2-7; a possible D gene is TRBD1 (6 bases). CDR3 size: 14 residues. Germline V gene data show CDR1 as SGHTA and CDR2 as FQGNSA. The V gene lost 5 bases and the J gene lost 5 bases, with 16 bases spanning the gap.

CDR3 sequence (DNA): TGCGCCAGCAGCCGGACAGGGTCCTACAATGAGCAGTTCTTC. It translates to CASSRTGSYNEQFF. The chain joins TRBV4-3 to TRBJ2-1, with TRBD1 matching 8 bases. The CDR3 has 14 amino acids. The junction had 0 bases not matched to a gene; V was cut back by 4 bases and J by 1 base. The germline V gene has CDR1 LGHNA and CDR2 YSLEER.

This clonotype was recorded many times. This sequence joins TRBV7-2 and TRBJ1-6, with a weak D call TRBD1 (6 bases). The CDR3 contains 13 residues. Between the trimmed V and J ends, which lost 5 bases and 7 bases, there was a span of 9 bases. The germline gives CDR1 SGHTA, CDR2 FQGNSA. The CDR3 sequence: CASSQGTNSPLHF. CDR3 nucleotides: TGTGCCAGCAGCCAGGGGACGAATTCACCCCTCCACTTT.

The chain uses TRBV28 and TRBJ1-2; D gene ambiguous. CDR1 is MDHEN, CDR2 SYDVKM, per germline. The V end was cut by 8 bases, the J end by 0 bases, with 7 bases between. The CDR3 is 12 amino acids. In nucleotides, the CDR3 is TGTGCCAGCGTCGACGCTAACTATGGCTACACCTTC. Translation: CASVDANYGYTF.

The table lists this clonotype with many counts. The chain links TRBV6-2 or TRBV6-3 to TRBJ2-1; TRBD1 aligns across 7 bases. Per the germline V gene, CDR1 is MNHEY and CDR2 is SVGEGT. The CDR3 contains 15 residues. V was clipped by 2 bases and J by 7 bases; unmatched bases: 8. CDR3 sequence: CASSYEGGARNEQFF. CDR3 coding DNA: TGTGCCAGCAGTTACGAAGGGGGCGCGAGGAATGAGCAGTTCTTC.

A few counts support this clonotype. The CDR3 region has the DNA TGTGCCAGCAGCTGGCTCTCTAGCGGTAGTAACTACGAGCAGTACTTC. It specifies CASSWLSSGSNYEQYF. The chain is built from TRBV7-2 and TRBJ2-7; 7 bases are a match to TRBD2. The CDR3 length is 16 residues. Germline V gene lookup returns CDR1 SGHTA and CDR2 FQGNSA. Germline trimming cut 4 bases from V and 3 bases from J; bases unmatched to any gene: 12.

In this sample, this clonotype turned up a few times. The chain recombines TRBV28 with TRBJ2-1; 10 bases match TRBD2. The CDR3 covers 17 residues. The V and J ends lost 6 bases and 7 bases, in that order; junction bases with no gene match: 15. The V gene's germline CDR1 is MDHEN and CDR2 SYDVKM. The CDR3 here is CASSRGLAATSRNEQFF. DNA of the CDR3: TGTGCCAGCAGCCGTGGACTAGCGGCTACGTCTCGGAATGAGCAGTTCTTC. Full variable domain (rest looked up from reference TRBV28 and TRBJ2-1): DVKVTQSSRYLVKRTGEKVFLECVQDMDHENMFWYRQDPGLGLRLIYFSYDVKMKEKGDIPEGYSVSREKKERFSLILESASTNQTSMYLCASSRGLAATSRNEQFFGPGTRLTVL.

Ten or more counts support this clonotype. In DNA, the CDR3 is TGTGCCAGCAGCTACGGGAGGCTGGCAACTAATGAAAAACTGTTTTTT. Its protein is CASSYGRLATNEKLFF. The V gene is TRBV5-6, the J gene TRBJ1-4, with D uncertain. Germline-derived CDR1 and CDR2 are SGHDT and YYEEEE. The CDR3 loop spans 16 amino acids. Deletions cut 3 bases from V and 0 bases from J, with 12 bases between.

The rearrangement joins TRBV20-1 to TRBJ2-1, with 9 bases fitting TRBD1. The CDR3 spans 16 residues. Looked up from germline, CDR1 is DFQATT and CDR2 is SNEGSKA (reference sequence). Unmatched junction bases numbered 11, after V lost 0 bases and J lost 8 bases. The CDR3 bases are TGCAGTGCTAGAGACACCGGGACAGGGAGAACAGATGAGCAGTTCTTC. It codes for CSARDTGTGRTDEQFF.

As to this clonotype: A far larger clone is one base from this, pointing to a likely read error. This rearrangement joins TRBV6-2 or TRBV6-3 to TRBJ2-1; the D gene could be TRBD1 or TRBD2 (5 bases each). In germline, CDR1 is MNHEY, CDR2 SVGEGT. The V gene lost 8 bases and the J gene lost 10 bases, with 24 bases spanning the gap. CDR3 length: 15 amino acids. CDR3 DNA: TGTGCCAGCGAGTACCAACGGGACGGAGCCTACGAGCAGTTCTTC. This translates into CASEYQRDGAYEQFF.

This clonotype was seen a few times. V gene TRBV6-5 combines with J gene TRBJ1-1; 9 nucleotides align to TRBD1. CDR3 length equals 15 residues. The germline gives CDR1 MNHEY, CDR2 SVGAGI. Trimming removed 7 bases from V and 1 base from J; junction bases left unmatched: 7. The DNA of the CDR3 is TGTGCCAGCAAAACTTCGGGACAGGGGAACACTGAAGCTTTCTTT. It is translated as CASKTSGQGNTEAFF.

This clonotype was counted ten times or more. The chain carries TRBV6-2 or TRBV6-3 and TRBJ2-3; unclear D gene. The CDR3 totals 15 residues. The germline gives CDR1 MNHEY, CDR2 SVGEGT. Trimming took 5 bases from V and 2 from J, leaving 14 bases between them. As DNA, the CDR3 is TGTGCCAGCAGTCCGGGCCTGTCCCTCACAGATACGCAGTATTTT. Its translation: CASSPGLSLTDTQYF.

The chain joins TRBV2 to TRBJ1-1, with D possibly being TRBD1 (6 bases). The ends were cut back, 6 bases at V and 2 bases at J, with 19 bases in the middle. Germline CDR1 SNHLY, CDR2 FYNNEI. The CDR3 has 16 amino acids. In DNA form, the CDR3 reads TGTGCCAGCAGCGCCCCAGATACAGGGCTTAACACTGAAGCTTTCTTT. As protein: CASSAPDTGLNTEAFF. The entire variable domain, with the rest obtained from reference TRBV2 and TRBJ1-1, is as follows: EPEVTQTPSHQVTQMGQEVILRCVPISNHLYFYWYRQILGQKVEFLVSFYNNEISEKSEIFDDQFSVERPDGSNFTLKIRSTKLEDSAMYFCASSAPDTGLNTEAFFGQGTRLTVV.

In this sample, this clonotype turned up many times. This sequence joins TRBV6-2 or TRBV6-3 and TRBJ2-5; 7 bases agree with TRBD1. This CDR3 comprises 16 residues. The junction had 10 bases not matched to a gene; V was cut back by 4 bases and J by 2 bases. Germline V gives CDR1 MNHEY, CDR2 SVGEGT. The CDR3 here is CASSFSGTALQETQYF. CDR3 coding DNA: TGTGCCAGCAGTTTTTCCGGGACAGCCTTGCAAGAGACCCAGTACTTC.